The clone carrying this TCR beta chain occurred many times. What it recognizes is unknown. TCRdb used MiXCR to reprocess the reads, holding one entry per CDR3 protein. The sample consists of about 220,000 distinct CDR3 sequences, 35% to 40% of them appearing once. Germline V gene lookup returns CDR1 SGHVS and CDR2 FQNEAQ. The CDR3 is 15 amino acids. The V end was cut by 2 bases, the J end by 2 bases, with 13 bases between. The data were obtained in a study of T cell repertoires in cytomegalovirus infection. About the study: Indications of both CMV infection and matching HLA type were provided by public TCR beta signatures.

Broader study findings: Predominance within the ex vivo response was attributable to HLA-C-restricted CMV-specific TCR beta clonotypes.

The input for sequencing was CD8+ T cells from cultured PBMCs, taken from culture after CMV antigen stimulation. The chain carries TRBV7-8 and TRBJ2-7; D is possibly TRBD2 (6 bases). The clonotype originates from a human donor in good health (CMV status not recorded). Some clones in this sample may be carry-over from other donors' samples. The chain's CDR3 is CASSLSAGSPYEQYF. DNA for the CDR3: TGTGCCAGCAGCTTAAGTGCGGGATCGCCCTACGAGCAGTACTTC.